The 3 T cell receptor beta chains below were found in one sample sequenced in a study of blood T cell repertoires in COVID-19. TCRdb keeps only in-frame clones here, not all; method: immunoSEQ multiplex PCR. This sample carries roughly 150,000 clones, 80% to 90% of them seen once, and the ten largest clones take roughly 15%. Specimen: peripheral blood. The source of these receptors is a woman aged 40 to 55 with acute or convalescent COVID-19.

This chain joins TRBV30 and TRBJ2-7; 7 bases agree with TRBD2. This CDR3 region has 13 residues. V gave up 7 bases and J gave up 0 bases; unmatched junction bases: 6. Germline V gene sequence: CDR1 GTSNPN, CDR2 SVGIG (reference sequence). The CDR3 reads CASSRGSSYEQYF. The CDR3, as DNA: TGTGCCTCCTCCCGCGGGAGCTCCTACGAGCAGTACTTC. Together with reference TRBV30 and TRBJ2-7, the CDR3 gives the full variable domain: SQTIHQWPATLVQPVGSPLSLECTVEGTSNPNLYWYRQAAGRGLQLLFYSVGIGQISSEVPQNLSASRPQDRQFILSSKKLLLSDSGFYLCASSRGSSYEQYFGPGTRLTVT.

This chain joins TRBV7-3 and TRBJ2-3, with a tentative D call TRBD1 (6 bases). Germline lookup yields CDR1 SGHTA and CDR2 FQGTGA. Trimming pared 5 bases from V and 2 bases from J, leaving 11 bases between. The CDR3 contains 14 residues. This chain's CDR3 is CASSLGGITDTQYF. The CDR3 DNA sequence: TGTGCCAGCAGCCTAGGGGGTATCACAGATACGCAGTATTTT.

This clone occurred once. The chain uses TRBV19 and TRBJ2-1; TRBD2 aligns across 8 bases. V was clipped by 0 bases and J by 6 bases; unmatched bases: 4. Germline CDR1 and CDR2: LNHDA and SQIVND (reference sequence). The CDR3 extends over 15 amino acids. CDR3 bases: TGTGCCAGTAGTATAGAGGCTAGCGGGCTCAATGAGCAGTTCTTC. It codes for CASSIEASGLNEQFF.